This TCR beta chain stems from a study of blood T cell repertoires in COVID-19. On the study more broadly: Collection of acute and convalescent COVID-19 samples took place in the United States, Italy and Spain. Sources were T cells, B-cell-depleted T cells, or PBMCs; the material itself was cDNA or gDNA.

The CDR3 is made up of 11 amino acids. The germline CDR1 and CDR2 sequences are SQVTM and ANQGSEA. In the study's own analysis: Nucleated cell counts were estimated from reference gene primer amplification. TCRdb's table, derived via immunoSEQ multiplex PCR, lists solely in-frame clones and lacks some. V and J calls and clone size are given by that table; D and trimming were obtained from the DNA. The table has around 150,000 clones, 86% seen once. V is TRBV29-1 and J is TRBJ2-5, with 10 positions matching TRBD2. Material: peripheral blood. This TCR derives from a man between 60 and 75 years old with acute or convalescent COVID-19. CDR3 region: CTGTSDETQYF. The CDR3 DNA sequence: TGCACGGGGACTAGCGATGAGACCCAGTACTTC.